The present T cell receptor (beta chain) was sequenced within a study of blood T cell repertoires in COVID-19. About the research overall: Whether acute or convalescent, the COVID-19 samples came from the United States, Italy and Spain. In each case, the material was cDNA or gDNA derived from T cells, B-cell-depleted T cells, or PBMCs.

This clone was seen just once. This CDR3 has 18 residues. Trimming removed 3 bases from V and 0 bases from J, with 20 bases in between. Germline lookup yields CDR1 KGHSH and CDR2 LQKENI. In the original workflow: Reference gene primer amplification in the assay estimated nucleated cell counts. Using immunoSEQ multiplex PCR, the repertoire was profiled, and TCRdb retains in-frame clones only, with some absent. Clone size and V and J calls were adopted from that table, with D and trimming inferred from the DNA. The sample holds approximately 68,000 clones, around 86% seen once. Sequenced: peripheral blood. The chain combines TRBV18 with TRBJ2-5; D is undetermined. The receptor was isolated from a man between 65 and 79 years old with active or convalescent COVID-19. CDR3 sequence: CASSPLYPRGEYQETQYF. The CDR3 DNA follows: TGTGCCAGCTCACCCCTCTACCCTCGCGGAGAGTACCAAGAGACCCAGTACTTC.